The sequence of this TCR beta chain was determined in a study of beta chain features in type 1 diabetes. This CDR3 contains 14 residues. Germline CDR1 and CDR2: LNHDA and SQIVND (reference sequence). Reverse transcribing all isolated RNA meant expressed TCRB transcripts were sequenced. Naive, central memory and regulatory T cell samples averaged around 3.8 million reads. The assay was immunoSEQ multiplex PCR, and TCRdb's table has in-frame clones only and misses some. Of 140,000 to 150,000 clones in the sample, about 44% were seen once. Material for sequencing was Tregs from blood. This sequence originates from a young man in good health. The genes are TRBV19 and TRBJ2-5; TRBD1 agrees at 8 bases. The J call may be incorrect, as the DNA end agrees better with TRBJ2-7. This CDR3 reads CASSKGQDFYEQYF. The CDR3, as DNA: TGTGCCAGTAGTAAGGGACAGGACTTCTACGAGCAGTACTTC.